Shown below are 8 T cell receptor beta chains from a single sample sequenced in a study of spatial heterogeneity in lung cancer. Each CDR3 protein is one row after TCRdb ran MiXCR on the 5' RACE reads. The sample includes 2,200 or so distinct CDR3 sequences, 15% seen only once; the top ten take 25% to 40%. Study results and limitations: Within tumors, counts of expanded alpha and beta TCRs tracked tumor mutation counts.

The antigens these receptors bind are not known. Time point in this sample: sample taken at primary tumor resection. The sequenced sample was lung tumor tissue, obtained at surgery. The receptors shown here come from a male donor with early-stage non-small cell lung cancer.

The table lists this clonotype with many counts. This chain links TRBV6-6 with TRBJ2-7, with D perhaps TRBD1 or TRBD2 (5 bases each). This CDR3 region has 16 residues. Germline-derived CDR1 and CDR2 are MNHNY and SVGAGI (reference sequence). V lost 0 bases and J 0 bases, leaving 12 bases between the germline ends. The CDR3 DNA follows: TGTGCCAGCAGTTACTCGGGGCTAGCAGACTCCTACGAGCAGTACTTC. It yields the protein CASSYSGLADSYEQYF.

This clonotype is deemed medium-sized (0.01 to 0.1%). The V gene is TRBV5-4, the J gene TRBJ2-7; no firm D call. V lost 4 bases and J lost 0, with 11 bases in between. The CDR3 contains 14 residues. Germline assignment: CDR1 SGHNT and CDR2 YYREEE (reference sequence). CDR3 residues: CASSPFWNSYEQYF. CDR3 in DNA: TGTGCCAGCAGCCCATTTTGGAACTCCTACGAGCAGTACTTC.

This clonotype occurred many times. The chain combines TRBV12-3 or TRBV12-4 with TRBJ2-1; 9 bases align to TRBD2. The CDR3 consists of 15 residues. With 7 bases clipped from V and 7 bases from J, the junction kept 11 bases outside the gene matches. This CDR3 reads CASTLLAGLQNEQFF. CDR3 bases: TGTGCCAGCACCCTACTAGCGGGTCTTCAAAATGAGCAGTTCTTC.

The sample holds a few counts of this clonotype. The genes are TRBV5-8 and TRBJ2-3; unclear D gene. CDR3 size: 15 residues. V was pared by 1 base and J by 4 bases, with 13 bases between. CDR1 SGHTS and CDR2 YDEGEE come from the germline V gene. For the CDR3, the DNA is TGTGCCAGCAGCTTGAAACAAGAAGTGCCAGATACGCAGTATTTT. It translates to CASSLKQEVPDTQYF. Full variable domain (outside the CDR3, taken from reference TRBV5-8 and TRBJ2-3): EAGVTQSPTHLIKTRGQQATLRCSPISGHTSVYWYQQALGLGLQFLLWYDEGEERNRGNFPPRFSGRQFPNYSSELNVNALELEDSALYLCASSLKQEVPDTQYFGPGTRLTVL.

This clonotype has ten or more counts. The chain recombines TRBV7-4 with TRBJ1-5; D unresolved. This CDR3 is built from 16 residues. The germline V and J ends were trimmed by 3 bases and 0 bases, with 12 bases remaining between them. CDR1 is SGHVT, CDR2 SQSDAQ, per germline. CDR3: CASSFKEGNSNQPQHF. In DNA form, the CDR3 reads TGTGCCAGCAGCTTTAAGGAAGGCAATAGCAATCAGCCCCAGCATTTT.

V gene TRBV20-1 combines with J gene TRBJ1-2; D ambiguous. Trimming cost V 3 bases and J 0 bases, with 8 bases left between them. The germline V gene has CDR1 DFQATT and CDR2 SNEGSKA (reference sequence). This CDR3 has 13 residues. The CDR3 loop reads CSARVSTNYGYTF. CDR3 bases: TGCAGTGCTAGGGTCAGTACTAACTATGGCTACACCTTC.

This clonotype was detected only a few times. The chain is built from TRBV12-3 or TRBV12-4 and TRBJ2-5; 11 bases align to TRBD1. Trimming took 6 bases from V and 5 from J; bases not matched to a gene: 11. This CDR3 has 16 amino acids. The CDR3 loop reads CASSRTGQGAAETQYF. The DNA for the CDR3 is TGTGCCAGCAGCAGAACCGGACAGGGGGCGGCGGAGACCCAGTACTTC.

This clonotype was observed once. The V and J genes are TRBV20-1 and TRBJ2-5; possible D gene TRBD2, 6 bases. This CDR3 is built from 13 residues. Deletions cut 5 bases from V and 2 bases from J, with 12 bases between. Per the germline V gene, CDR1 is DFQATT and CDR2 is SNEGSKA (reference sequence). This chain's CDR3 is CSAPLALQETQYF. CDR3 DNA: TGCAGTGCTCCCCTAGCGTTACAAGAGACCCAGTACTTC.